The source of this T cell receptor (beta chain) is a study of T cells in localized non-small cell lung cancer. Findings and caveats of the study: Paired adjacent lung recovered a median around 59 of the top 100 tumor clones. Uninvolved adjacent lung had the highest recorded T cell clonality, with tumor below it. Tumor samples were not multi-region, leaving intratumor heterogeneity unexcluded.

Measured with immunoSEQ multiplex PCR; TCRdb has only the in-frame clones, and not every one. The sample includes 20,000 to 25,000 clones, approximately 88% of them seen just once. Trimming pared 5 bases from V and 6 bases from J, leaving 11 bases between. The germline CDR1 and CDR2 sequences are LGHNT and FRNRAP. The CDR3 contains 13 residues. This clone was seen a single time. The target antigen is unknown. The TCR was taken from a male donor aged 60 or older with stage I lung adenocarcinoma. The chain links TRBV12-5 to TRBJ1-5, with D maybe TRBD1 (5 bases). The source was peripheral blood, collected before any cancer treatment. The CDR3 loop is CASGPGPGQPQHF. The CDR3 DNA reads TGTGCTAGTGGTCCGGGACCGGGTCAGCCCCAGCATTTT.